Described below is a single TCR beta chain sequence and its context. This entry comes from a study of shared clonotypes between healthy human individuals. Sequenced by immunoSEQ multiplex PCR; TCRdb stores in-frame clones only, minus some. The sample yields 450,000 to 500,000 clones, roughly 80% seen once. The CDR3 is 15 residues long. The trim removed 2 bases at V and 9 bases at J, leaving 11 bases unmatched. The germline CDR1 and CDR2 sequences are GTSNPN and SVGIG (reference sequence). The TCR sequence derives from a woman between 35 and 50 years old in good health. Some clones in this sample may be carry-over from other donors' samples. The chain couples TRBV30 to TRBJ2-1; 9 bases align to TRBD2. Sequenced sample: PBMCs. CDR3 region: CAWSFQAGGLGEQFF. The CDR3 nucleotides are TGTGCCTGGAGTTTCCAGGCGGGGGGGTTGGGTGAGCAGTTCTTC. Looking up the rest from reference TRBV30 and TRBJ2-1 gives the full variable domain: SQTIHQWPATLVQPVGSPLSLECTVEGTSNPNLYWYRQAAGRGLQLLFYSVGIGQISSEVPQNLSASRPQDRQFILSSKKLLLSDSGFYLCAWSFQAGGLGEQFFGPGTRLTVL.